This entry lists 22 T cell receptor beta chains sequenced from one sample in a study of neurological immune-mediated disorders. In TCRdb, the 5' RACE reads were re-called with MiXCR into one record per CDR3 protein. The sample carries about 46,000 distinct CDR3 sequences, less than 2% recorded once. Sequencing input: PBMCs. Source of these receptors: a woman between 35 and 50 years old with multiple sclerosis.

Ten or more counts support this clonotype. The rearrangement joins TRBV7-9 to TRBJ1-1; D may be TRBD1 (6 bases). Looked up from germline, CDR1 is SEHNR and CDR2 is FQNEAQ (reference sequence). With 5 bases removed from V and 2 bases from J, the gap between germline ends came to 18 bases. The CDR3 sequence is 16 residues long. DNA of the CDR3: TGTGCCAGCAGCCGAAAACCGGACAGAGTTAACACTGAAGCTTTCTTT. Translation gives CASSRKPDRVNTEAFF.

In its sample, this clonotype was seen many times. The chain carries TRBV27 and TRBJ2-3; possible D gene TRBD2, 6 bases. Trimming removed 10 bases from V and 0 bases from J, with 14 bases in between. The CDR3 is made up of 14 amino acids. The germline gives CDR1 MNHEY, CDR2 SMNVEV (reference sequence). The CDR3 DNA follows: TGTGCCACCCAGGAGGGTCCTAGCACAGATACGCAGTATTTT. Residues: CATQEGPSTDTQYF.

This clonotype occurred many times. This rearrangement joins TRBV5-6 to TRBJ2-1, with D unresolved. Germline loops: CDR1 SGHDT, CDR2 YYEEEE. The CDR3 totals 16 residues. Trimming pared 0 bases from V and 8 bases from J, leaving 18 bases between. The CDR3 DNA is TGTGCCAGCAGCTTGGGGGCCGATACTTTTCTGGATGAGCAGTTCTTC. This codes for CASSLGADTFLDEQFF.

This clonotype was seen at least ten times. The chain links TRBV6-5 to TRBJ2-3, with unresolved D. The CDR3 extends over 13 amino acids. V dropped 4 bases and J dropped 2 bases, with 7 bases sitting between them. Germline V CDR1 and CDR2: MNHEY, SVGAGI. The CDR3 loop reads CASSSTFTDTQYF. The CDR3 coding sequence is TGTGCCAGCAGTTCGACCTTCACAGATACGCAGTATTTT.

This clonotype was counted ten times or more. The chain carries TRBV6-5 and TRBJ1-1, with D tentatively TRBD1 (5 bases). The CDR3 is 16 residues long. Germline V lookup: CDR1 MNHEY, CDR2 SVGAGI. Between the trimmed V and J ends, which lost 0 bases and 8 bases, there was a span of 19 bases. The CDR3 bases are TGTGCCAGCAGTTACTCGCTGACAGCCAGGGAGGGCGAAGCTTTCTTT. Amino acid sequence: CASSYSLTAREGEAFF.

Many counts were recorded for this clonotype. The V gene is TRBV3-1, the J gene TRBJ1-1; TRBD1 agrees at 12 bases. Germline CDR1 LGHDT, CDR2 YNNKEL (reference sequence). The CDR3 length is 15 residues. J lost 6 bases, V lost 1 base, and 3 bases had no gene match. This CDR3 is CASSQVGQGASEAFF. The CDR3 nucleotides are TGTGCCAGCAGCCAAGTGGGACAGGGGGCGTCTGAAGCTTTCTTT.

This clonotype was observed many times. The chain uses TRBV11-2 and TRBJ2-1, with 10 bases that match TRBD2. The J segment lost 14 bases and the V segment lost 1 base, leaving 5 bases of the junction unmatched. The V gene's germline CDR1 is SGHAT and CDR2 FQNNGV. The CDR3 is 13 residues long. In DNA form, the CDR3 reads TGTGCCAGCAGCTTAGGACCCAGCGGGGGGGAGTTCTTC. Residues: CASSLGPSGGEFF.

This clonotype was picked up many times. The gene calls are TRBV11-2 and TRBJ1-2; TRBD1 might be the D (6 bases). CDR1 is SGHAT and CDR2 is FQNNGV in the germline V gene. Trimming took 2 bases from V and 3 from J, leaving 10 bases between them. The CDR3 is made up of 14 amino acids. CDR3 bases: TGTGCCAGCAGCTTAAGACAGGATTACTATGGCTACACCTTC. Translated, it gives CASSLRQDYYGYTF.

In its sample, this clonotype was seen many times. The rearrangement joins TRBV24-1 to TRBJ2-3; 14 bases match TRBD2. This CDR3 region has 18 residues. V lost 1 base to trimming and J lost 2 bases; unmatched junction nucleotides: 4. The V gene's germline CDR1 is KGHDR and CDR2 SFDVKD. The CDR3 sequence: CATSDFRTSGGPTDTQYF. The CDR3 DNA reads as TGTGCCACCAGTGATTTCCGGACTAGCGGGGGGCCCACAGATACGCAGTATTTT.

This clonotype has at least ten counts. J is TRBJ2-7 and V is TRBV27, with 8 nucleotides matching TRBD1. CDR3 length equals 14 residues. Losses at the gene ends were 2 bases for V and 4 bases for J; bases not matched to a gene: 4. Germline CDR1 MNHEY, CDR2 SMNVEV (reference sequence). CDR3 sequence reads: CASSLQGARYEQYF. The CDR3 bases are TGTGCCAGCAGTTTACAGGGGGCTAGGTACGAGCAGTACTTC.

This clonotype was seen more than once but under ten times. The chain couples TRBV13 to TRBJ1-1; 8 bases are a match to TRBD1. Germline V gene lookup returns CDR1 PRHDT and CDR2 FYEKMQ (reference sequence). The CDR3 runs to 16 residues. Trimming cost V 5 bases and J 6 bases; bases outside gene matches: 14. The CDR3, as DNA: TGTGCCAGCAGCCTCCGGCAGGGGGCCGCTTTGGCTGAAGCTTTCTTT. Translated, it gives CASSLRQGAALAEAFF.

This clonotype occurred many times. V gene TRBV5-1 combines with J gene TRBJ2-7; D is uncertain. The length of the CDR3 is 15 residues. V was trimmed by 1 base and J by 0 bases, leaving 11 bases between them. Germline loops: CDR1 SGHRS, CDR2 YFSETQ. The CDR3 DNA follows: TGCGCCAGCAGCTTGACAGCTCTGAGCTCCTACGAGCAGTACTTC. It translates to CASSLTALSSYEQYF.

This chain connects TRBV4-1 to TRBJ2-6; maybe TRBD1 (6 bases). CDR3 size: 15 residues. Looked up from germline, CDR1 is MGHRA and CDR2 is YSYEKL. Trimming stripped 6 bases from V and 7 bases from J, with 16 bases between. CDR3 sequence: CASSLGGSNANVLTF. In DNA, the CDR3 is TGCGCCAGCAGTCTAGGGGGTTCGAACGCCAACGTCCTGACTTTC.

In this sample, this clonotype turned up many times. The chain links TRBV2 to TRBJ1-6; TRBD1 matches 9 bases. The V gene's germline CDR1 is SNHLY and CDR2 FYNNEI. CDR3 length: 16 residues. The V and J ends lost 2 bases and 9 bases, in that order; junction bases with no gene match: 8. CDR3 loop: CASSEMGGQGSSPLHF. The CDR3 nucleotides are TGTGCCAGCAGTGAAATGGGGGGACAGGGTAGTTCACCCCTCCACTTT. Using reference TRBV2 and TRBJ1-6 for the parts outside the CDR3, the full variable domain is EPEVTQTPSHQVTQMGQEVILRCVPISNHLYFYWYRQILGQKVEFLVSFYNNEISEKSEIFDDQFSVERPDGSNFTLKIRSTKLEDSAMYFCASSEMGGQGSSPLHFGNGTRLTVT.

This clonotype was recorded many times. This chain connects TRBV20-1 to TRBJ2-1; 11 bases align to TRBD2. Germline CDR1 reads DFQATT; CDR2 reads SNEGSKA (reference sequence). Trimming took 5 bases from V and 4 from J; bases not matched to a gene: 7. This CDR3 has 15 amino acids. Here the CDR3 reads CSASIRLAGYNEQFF. DNA for the CDR3: TGCAGTGCTTCCATTCGACTAGCGGGATACAATGAGCAGTTCTTC.

This clonotype was seen repeatedly, ten times or more. V is TRBV11-2 and J is TRBJ1-3, with 8 bases that match TRBD1. This CDR3 region has 17 residues. CDR1 SGHAT and CDR2 FQNNGV come from the germline V gene. The V segment lost 1 base and the J segment 0 bases; nucleotides outside the gene matches: 5. CDR3 nucleotides: TGTGCCAGCAGCTTAGCAGGGGGCACCTTCTCTGGAAACACCATATATTTT. Protein product: CASSLAGGTFSGNTIYF.

In its sample, this clonotype was seen many times. The chain joins TRBV11-2 to TRBJ2-3; possibly TRBD2 for D (5 bases). The CDR3 sequence is 14 residues long. The germline V gene has CDR1 SGHAT and CDR2 FQNNGV. The V and J ends lost 5 bases and 1 base respectively, with 10 bases between them. CDR3 in amino acids: CASSIGLGTDTQYF. CDR3 sequence (DNA): TGTGCCAGCAGCATAGGACTCGGCACAGATACGCAGTATTTT.

The sample holds many counts of this clonotype. The chain combines TRBV2 with TRBJ2-7; possible D gene TRBD1, 5 bases. The CDR3 loop spans 12 amino acids. V shed 6 bases and J shed 3 bases, with 9 bases lying between them. Germline V gene sequence: CDR1 SNHLY, CDR2 FYNNEI. The CDR3 loop is CASRTDSYEQYF. As DNA, the CDR3 is TGTGCCAGCAGGACCGACAGCTACGAGCAGTACTTC. Full variable domain (remainder filled in from reference TRBV2 and TRBJ2-7): EPEVTQTPSHQVTQMGQEVILRCVPISNHLYFYWYRQILGQKVEFLVSFYNNEISEKSEIFDDQFSVERPDGSNFTLKIRSTKLEDSAMYFCASRTDSYEQYFGPGTRLTVT.

This clonotype appeared many times. This chain uses TRBV6-5 with TRBJ2-1; 7 positions match TRBD1. CDR1 and CDR2 from the germline V gene are MNHEY and SVGAGI. V shed 6 bases, J shed 0 bases, and the junction held 8 bases outside the gene matches. This CDR3 has 16 residues. This CDR3 is CASRPLTGLSYNEQFF. CDR3 coding DNA: TGTGCCAGCAGACCTCTGACAGGGCTCTCCTACAATGAGCAGTTCTTC.

This clonotype has at least ten counts. V gene TRBV9 combines with J gene TRBJ2-2, with no clear D. This CDR3 region has 14 residues. Trimming took off 3 bases at V and 1 base at J, with 7 bases between the two ends. Germline loops: CDR1 SGDLS, CDR2 YYNGEE. CDR3 protein: CASSARQNTGELFF. The CDR3 bases are TGTGCCAGCAGCGCGAGACAGAACACCGGGGAGCTGTTTTTT.

This clonotype was found many times. V is TRBV20-1 and J is TRBJ2-3; 8 nucleotides match TRBD1. J was trimmed by 5 bases and V by 7 bases; bases with no gene match: 8. Germline CDR1 is DFQATT and CDR2 is SNEGSKA (reference sequence). The CDR3 is 13 residues long. The CDR3 nucleotides read TGCAGTGTAAATGACAGGGGAGTAGATACGCAGTATTTT. Amino acid sequence: CSVNDRGVDTQYF.

This clonotype was seen many times. This chain connects TRBV7-8 to TRBJ2-3, with D maybe TRBD2 (7 bases). The V gene's germline CDR1 is SGHVS and CDR2 FQNEAQ. V gave up 0 bases and J gave up 7 bases, with 17 bases separating them. CDR3 length equals 16 residues. The CDR3 sequence is CASSLAGPRGGNTQYF. The CDR3 nucleotides read TGTGCCAGCAGCTTAGCCGGGCCTAGGGGGGGGAATACGCAGTATTTT.